Sequencing of this T cell receptor (beta chain) was carried out in a study of cytomegalovirus exposure and HLA in healthy donors. Study background: Of around 400 genotyped donors, 81% grouped in the Caucasian-associated ancestry cluster.

This CDR3 contains 15 residues. Germline CDR1 is MNHEY and CDR2 is SMNVEV (reference sequence). Trimming cost V 6 bases and J 3 bases; bases outside gene matches: 8. Study results and caveats: When a later analysis compared HLA-associated TCR beta chains with equally common others, the HLA-associated chains turned out to be more clonally expanded and to have lower generation probabilities. Researchers had no immune exposure information except CMV serostatus available.

As regards this clone: What it binds is unknown.

It was with 60 Vbeta and 13 Jbeta primers that the PCR ran. The assay was immunoSEQ multiplex PCR, and TCRdb's table has in-frame clones only and misses some. The table lists roughly 170,000 clones, 84% of them singletons. This rearrangement joins TRBV27 to TRBJ1-5; 7 bases line up with TRBD1. Input material: PBMCs. This receptor was taken from a young man in good health and CMV-seronegative. The CDR3 loop is CASRTTGFHNQPQHF. CDR3 coding DNA: TGTGCCAGCAGAACGACAGGGTTCCACAATCAGCCCCAGCATTTT.